The entry below gives a single T cell receptor beta chain sequence along with its context. The data are from a study of CD8 T cells in Susac syndrome. CDR1 and CDR2 (germline): SQVTM, ANQGSEA. The germline V and J ends were trimmed by 7 bases and 6 bases, with 15 bases remaining between them. CDR3 length: 13 residues. The RNA input was roughly 0.45 to 1 ug, and it was reverse transcribed with random hexamers. TCRdb redid the calling of the immunoSEQ multiplex PCR reads with MiXCR, one entry per CDR3 protein. Here the sample spans roughly 190,000 distinct CDR3 sequences, approximately 95% being singletons.

This clonotype was sampled from a human donor in good health. The sequenced sample consisted of CD4+ T cells from PBMCs. The rearrangement uses TRBV29-1 and TRBJ2-2; D is uncertain. For the CDR3, the DNA is TGCAGCGCCCGCGTGGGGAAGGCCGGGGAGCTGTTTTTT. Translating gives CSARVGKAGELFF.